This TCR beta chain comes out of a study of regulatory T cells in long-lasting Graves disease. Findings and limits, study-wide: It was in persistent disease that TRBV28, TRBJ1-2 and TRBJ2-5 were favored. The study found lower TCR diversity in persistent Graves' patients than in newly diagnosed ones.

Assembly of TCR beta libraries relied on iRepertoire HTBI primers together with Arm-PCR of CDR3 regions. TCRdb re-called the multiplex PCR reads through MiXCR, storing one row per CDR3 protein. This sample carries about 540,000 distinct CDR3 sequences, about 14% of them seen once, and the ten largest clones take about 9.1%. The time point denotes: newly diagnosed GD, antithyroid drugs for less than 3 months. The authors made the TCR library using RNA they extracted from PBMCs. On this clonotype: Its antigen is not identified.

The germline gives CDR1 SGHRS, CDR2 YFSETQ. V was pared by 1 base and J by 5 bases, with 7 bases between. The CDR3 is 13 residues long. The same data also went into a second study, on T cells in Graves' hyperthyroidism and ophthalmopathy. That source adds: Hyperthyroidism patients were newly diagnosed, had disease duration under 2 months, and were aged 18 to 65 years.

The starting material was peripheral blood mononuclear cells (PBMCs), obtained at new diagnosis, from a patient treated with antithyroid drugs. The origin of this receptor is a man aged 25-40 years with Graves disease. The chain is built from TRBV5-1 and TRBJ2-1; the D is unclear. The CDR3 coding sequence is TGCGCCAGCAGCTTGTCGACCAACAATGAGCAGTTCTTC. This translates into CASSLSTNNEQFF. Together with reference TRBV5-1 and TRBJ2-1, the CDR3 gives the full variable domain: KAGVTQTPRYLIKTRGQQVTLSCSPISGHRSVSWYQQTPGQGLQFLFEYFSETQRNKGNFPGRFSGRQFSNSRSEMNVSTLELGDSALYLCASSLSTNNEQFFGPGTRLTVL.